This T cell receptor beta chain was sequenced for a study of T cells in Graves' hyperthyroidism and ophthalmopathy. Study-level points and caveats: Median prediction lead before ophthalmopathy onset was 6.5 months with the model.

Amplified TCR beta CDR3 regions derived from RNA transcripts. TCR CDR3 regions were first amplified by RT-PCR with HTBI primers. TCRdb used MiXCR to reprocess the multiplex PCR reads, holding one entry per CDR3 protein. Here the sample spans roughly 500,000 distinct CDR3 sequences, 35% to 55% being singletons. A note on this clonotype: Its antigen remains unknown.

The CDR3 is made up of 11 amino acids. V dropped 6 bases and J dropped 11; count of bases not matched to a gene: 4. The diagnostic basis comprised clinical symptoms, serum thyroxine and TRAb, thyroid ultrasound and orbital computed tomography. The TCR originated in an adult woman with Graves' disease, either hyperthyroidism or ophthalmopathy (not recorded which). Sample: peripheral blood or thyroid tissue (not recorded which). The chain employs TRBV12-3 or TRBV12-4 and TRBJ1-5; 7 bases line up with TRBD1. The CDR3 sequence is CASSRTGTQHF. CDR3 nucleotides: TGTGCCAGCAGCCGGACAGGTACCCAGCATTTT.